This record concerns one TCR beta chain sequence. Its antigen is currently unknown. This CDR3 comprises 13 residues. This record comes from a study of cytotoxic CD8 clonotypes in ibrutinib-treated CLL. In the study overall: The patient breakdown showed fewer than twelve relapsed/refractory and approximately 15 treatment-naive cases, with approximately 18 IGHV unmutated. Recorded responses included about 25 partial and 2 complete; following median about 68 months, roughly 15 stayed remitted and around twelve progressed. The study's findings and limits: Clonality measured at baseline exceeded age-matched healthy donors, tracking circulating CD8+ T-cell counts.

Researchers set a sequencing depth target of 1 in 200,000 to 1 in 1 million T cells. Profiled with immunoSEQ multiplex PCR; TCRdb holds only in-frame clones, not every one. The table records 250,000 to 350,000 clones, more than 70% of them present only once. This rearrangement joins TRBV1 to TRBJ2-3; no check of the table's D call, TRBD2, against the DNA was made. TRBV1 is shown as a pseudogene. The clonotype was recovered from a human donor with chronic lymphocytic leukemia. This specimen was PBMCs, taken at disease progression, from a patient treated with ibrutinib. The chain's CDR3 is CTSSGGSTDTQYF. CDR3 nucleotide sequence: TGCACCAGCTCTGGCGGGAGCACAGATACGCAGTATTTT.